This T cell receptor (beta chain) was found in a study of T cell clones after liver transplantation. The assay was immunoSEQ multiplex PCR, and TCRdb's table has in-frame clones only and misses some. The sample lists tens of thousands of clones; 60% to 80% were seen once. Germline-derived CDR1 and CDR2 are MDHEN and SYDVKM. The CDR3 has 14 residues. The V end was cut by 6 bases, the J end by 4 bases, with 15 bases between. V is TRBV28 and J is TRBJ1-2; a possible D gene is TRBD1 (5 bases). This receptor was obtained from a human patient who received a liver transplant. Some T cells may have come from the graft donor. Sequencing used CD4+ T cells from blood, obtained at the 22-month timepoint. CDR3 DNA sequence: TGTGCCAGCAGAGATCAGGGATTCGGCTATGGCTACACCTTC. Residues: CASRDQGFGYGYTF.